This record concerns one T cell receptor (beta chain) sequence. This clone was counted a few times. Its recognized antigen is unknown. Within one base of it there is no much larger clone, and no base qualities were kept. The same CDR3 arises from other DNA sequences in this sample as well. The entry originates in a study of CD8+ T cells in alopecia areata listed by TCRdb under 2018. A note on the overall study: Treated patients were enrolled in an open-label pilot trial of oral tofacitinib at 5 to 10 mg twice daily for moderate-to-severe alopecia areata. Patients received tofacitinib for 6 to 18 months and were then followed off drug for 6 months to check for delayed response and recurrence. To study T cell clonal expansion in alopecia areata, the researchers applied high-throughput TCRbeta sequencing to both the C3H/HeJ mouse model and human patients. In humans, TCRbeta sequencing was performed on scalp tissue and on sorted CD4+ and CD8+ peripheral blood T cells from healthy controls and from patients with patchy or totalis/universalis alopecia areata. Tofacitinib-treated patients had biopsies at baseline and at 4 and 24 weeks of treatment, with a later scalp biopsy in several patients. Scalp clonality was compared across normal scalp (n=4), patchy alopecia areata scalp (n=8), and alopecia totalis/universalis scalp (n=8). The RNA source kit depended on sample type: the PAXgene miRNA kit for fixed scalp, the miRNeasy kit for PBMCs, and the RNeasy kit for mouse skin. Amplification of TCRbeta CDR3 regions was done by immunoSEQ multiplex PCR using 35 Vbeta forward primers and 13 Jbeta reverse primers.

The receptor library was made with the immunoSEQ multiplex PCR assay. RNA was extracted from all samples and reverse transcribed into cDNA as template for TCR sequencing. SuperScript III was used to make first-strand cDNA, primed with a 2:1 mix of oligo-dT and random hexamers. Amplification bias was assessed with a synthetic immune receptor repertoire, and residual bias was removed computationally. As for the authors' bioinformatics: Raw reads were preprocessed for error removal, and CDR3 was defined according to IMGT conventions as running from the conserved cysteine to phenylalanine. Clonality was calculated as 1 minus Shannon entropy normalized by log2 of the number of productive unique TCRs. Whether each scalp clone was CD4 or CD8 was inferred by checking scalp TCRbeta sequences against the CD4 and CD8 repertoires from sorted blood. TCRdb carries this immuneACCESS record with in-frame sequences only. Its versions omit some clonotypes, under half of them owing to an unresolved V gene in the studies checked, with the rest unexplained. The V and J calls and clone size come from that table; D and trimming were worked out from the DNA. Present in this sample are 150,000 to 200,000 clones, roughly 66% of which were seen just once. 9.5% to 12% of the sample comes from the top ten.

The time point tag for this specimen amounts to: baseline before oral tofacitinib. Peripheral blood and lesional scalp punch biopsies were obtained from patients with alopecia areata. PBMCs were separated by density centrifugation and stained for CD3, CD4 and CD8, after which CD4+ and CD8+ T cells were sorted on a FACSAria. CDR3 length: 13 amino acids, cysteine to phenylalanine. The DNA shown is the 39-base CDR3, in frame from base 1. The V and J ends are trimmed by 1 base and 4 bases, leaving 5 bases between them. CDR1 and CDR2, looked up from the germline V gene (reference sequence), are LNHNV and YYDKDF. Overall study outcomes, separate from this receptor: Shared TCR sequences between patients were less evident than in mice, which may be partly attributable to HLA diversity in the patient population. Scalp TCR repertoire analysis is complicated because resident alphabeta T cells in normal human skin are also sequenced, whereas mouse skin is dominated by gammadelta T cells. Compared with normal scalp, lesional scalp, particularly in alopecia totalis/universalis, had higher clonality and more expanded CD8+ clones, which suggests antigenic drive.

Recombination joined TRBV15 with TRBJ1-5; the D gene remains uncertain. Sequenced material: CD8+ T cells sorted from blood, taken at week 0. The clonotype was recovered from a human donor with alopecia areata. The nucleotide sequence is given as TGTGCCACCAGCAGAGTCAGAAATCAGCCCCAGCATTTT. Protein translation: CATSRVRNQPQHF.